The rows below give T cell receptor beta chains drawn from one sample of a study of cytomegalovirus exposure and HLA in healthy donors. Sequencing used immunoSEQ multiplex PCR; TCRdb keeps in-frame clones, though not all of them. The sample lists roughly 150,000 clones; 84% were seen once. Sequenced material: PBMCs. The receptors were gathered from a man under 40 in good health and CMV-seronegative. The CDR3 runs from the conserved cysteine through the conserved F or W. Fields, in order: clone size, J gene, V gene, D gene, CDR3 DNA, CDR3 protein. A D gene is named only where the DNA matches it firmly. Size tells how often a clone was seen (once, few, many) or the class of an expanded clone, and some rows leave it out.

size: -
J: TRBJ2-6
V: TRBV5-1
D: -
DNA: TGCGCCAGCAGCTTGAACACAGGGTCTCCCGGGGCCAACGTCCTGACTTTC
CDR3: CASSLNTGSPGANVLTF

size: -
J: TRBJ2-5
V: TRBV10-2
D: -
DNA: TGCGCCAGCAGTGCCTCCAGAGGGGGATCAGAGACCCAGTACTTC
CDR3: CASSASRGGSETQYF

size: once
J: TRBJ2-1
V: TRBV5-1
D: -
DNA: TGCGCCAGCAGCTTGGTACGGCCGGGGGTCAATGAGCAGTTCTTC
CDR3: CASSLVRPGVNEQFF

size: -
J: TRBJ1-5
V: TRBV7-9
D: -
DNA: TGTGCCAGCAGCGCGTCACAGGGTTTAGATCAGCCCCAGCATTTT
CDR3: CASSASQGLDQPQHF

size: -
J: TRBJ2-5
V: TRBV5-1
D: -
DNA: TGCGCCAGCAGCTTGGGGACAGTGCTCCAAGAGACCCAGTACTTC
CDR3: CASSLGTVLQETQYF

size: few
J: TRBJ2-3
V: TRBV2
D: -
DNA: TGTGCCAGCAGTGTGCGAGGGGGGGGCACAGATACGCAGTATTTT
CDR3: CASSVRGGGTDTQYF

size: -
J: TRBJ2-5
V: TRBV7-2
D: TRBD1
DNA: TGTGCCAGCAGCTCCGGGACAGGGAAAGAGACCCAGTACTTC
CDR3: CASSSGTGKETQYF

size: -
J: TRBJ1-3
V: TRBV29-1
D: -
DNA: TGCAGCGTTGGGTCCTTCGGGGGAAACACCATATATTTT
CDR3: CSVGSFGGNTIYF

size: -
J: TRBJ2-5
V: TRBV7-2
D: TRBD2
DNA: TGTGCCAGCAGCAGGACTAGCCGGGAGACCCAGTACTTC
CDR3: CASSRTSRETQYF

size: once
J: TRBJ2-7
V: TRBV30
D: -
DNA: TGTGCCTGGAGAAGTGGGAGAAGTTCCGCTTGGGAGCAGTACTTC
CDR3: CAWRSGRSSAWEQYF

size: -
J: TRBJ2-3
V: TRBV7-2
D: -
DNA: TGTGCCAGCAGCCCAGGGACTGTCACAGATACGCAGTATTTT
CDR3: CASSPGTVTDTQYF

size: few
J: TRBJ2-5
V: TRBV2
D: -
DNA: TGTGCCAGCAGTGATGTGCTCGGGGGAGAGACCCAGTACTTC
CDR3: CASSDVLGGETQYF

size: -
J: TRBJ2-2
V: TRBV6-4
D: -
DNA: TGTGCCAGCAGTGACAACCCGGCCCCGGGGACCGGGGAGCTGTTTTTT
CDR3: CASSDNPAPGTGELFF

size: -
J: TRBJ2-2
V: TRBV2
D: -
DNA: TGTGCCAGCAAGGCGGCGCTAAACACCGGGGAGCTGTTTTTT
CDR3: CASKAALNTGELFF

size: -
J: TRBJ2-7
V: TRBV10-1
D: TRBD1
DNA: TGCGCCAGCAGTGATGGGACAGGGTACTACGAGCAGTACTTC
CDR3: CASSDGTGYYEQYF

size: -
J: TRBJ2-7
V: TRBV7-2
D: -
DNA: TGTGCCAGCAGCTTATCTTCCGAGCAGTACTTC
CDR3: CASSLSSEQYF

size: -
J: TRBJ2-7
V: TRBV5-1
D: TRBD2
DNA: TGCGCCAGCGGCCGACTAGCGGCACCACCCGGCCACGAGCAGTACTTC
CDR3: CASGRLAAPPGHEQYF

size: -
J: TRBJ1-1
V: TRBV19
D: -
DNA: TGTGCCAGTAGTATAGATCCTGACACCCTGAACACTGAAGCTTTCTTT
CDR3: CASSIDPDTLNTEAFF

size: -
J: TRBJ2-7
V: TRBV28
D: TRBD1
DNA: TGTGCCAGCAATACCGAGGGACAGGCCTACGAGCAGTACTTC
CDR3: CASNTEGQAYEQYF

size: few
J: TRBJ2-1
V: TRBV28
D: -
DNA: TGTGCCACCTGCCGGGACTCCTCTTGCGGTGAGCAGTTCTTC
CDR3: CATCRDSSCGEQFF

size: -
J: TRBJ2-2
V: TRBV11-2
D: TRBD1
DNA: TGTGCCAGCAGCTTAGCACAGGGGGCCTACACCGGGGAGCTGTTTTTT
CDR3: CASSLAQGAYTGELFF

size: -
J: TRBJ1-2
V: TRBV7-9
D: TRBD1
DNA: TGTGCCAGCAGCCAGACAGGGGGCGCGACCTATGGCTACACCTTC
CDR3: CASSQTGGATYGYTF

size: -
J: TRBJ1-5
V: TRBV11-2
D: -
DNA: TGTGCCAGCAGCAACACAGGGCCGGGTCAGCCCCAGCATTTT
CDR3: CASSNTGPGQPQHF

size: -
J: TRBJ1-5
V: TRBV30
D: TRBD1
DNA: TGTGCCTGGAGTTCTAGGACAGGGGGCCAGCCCCAGCATTTT
CDR3: CAWSSRTGGQPQHF

size: few
J: TRBJ1-2
V: TRBV4-3
D: TRBD1
DNA: TGCGCCAGCAGCTCCCAGACAGGGGAGGGCTATGGCTACACCTTC
CDR3: CASSSQTGEGYGYTF

size: -
J: TRBJ1-2
V: TRBV11-2
D: -
DNA: TGTGCCAGCAGCTTAGCTGGCCAAACCCAGGGCTACACCTTC
CDR3: CASSLAGQTQGYTF

size: -
J: TRBJ2-7
V: TRBV7-9
D: -
DNA: TGTGCCAGCAGCTTATCGAGCTCCTACGAGCAGTACTTC
CDR3: CASSLSSSYEQYF

size: once
J: TRBJ2-3
V: TRBV4-2
D: TRBD2
DNA: TGTGCCAGCAGCCAAGGAGGCCTTGGACTAGCTGGCACAGATACGCAGTATTTT
CDR3: CASSQGGLGLAGTDTQYF

size: -
J: TRBJ2-6
V: TRBV5-1
D: -
DNA: TGCGCCAGCCGAGACAGCTCTGGGGCCAACGTCCTGACTTTC
CDR3: CASRDSSGANVLTF

size: few
J: TRBJ2-5
V: TRBV28
D: TRBD2
DNA: TGTGCCAGCAGCTCGGGACTAGCGGAACAAGAGACCCAGTACTTC
CDR3: CASSSGLAEQETQYF

size: -
J: TRBJ1-1
V: TRBV4-2
D: TRBD1
DNA: TGTGCCAGCAGTCCTACAGGGGAGGCCACTGAAGCTTTCTTT
CDR3: CASSPTGEATEAFF

size: -
J: TRBJ2-2
V: TRBV7-9
D: TRBD2
DNA: TGTGCCAGCAGCTTGGGAGGGGCGAACGGGGAGCTGTTTTTT
CDR3: CASSLGGANGELFF

size: -
J: TRBJ1-2
V: TRBV14
D: -
DNA: TGTGCCAGCAGCCAGGCCGCTTATGGCTACACCTTC
CDR3: CASSQAAYGYTF

size: -
J: TRBJ1-6
V: TRBV7-9
D: -
DNA: TGTGCCAGCAGCTTAGGAAGGGGAACAGGGAATTCACCCCTCCACTTT
CDR3: CASSLGRGTGNSPLHF

size: few
J: TRBJ2-7
V: TRBV27
D: -
DNA: TGTGCCAGCAGTTTACCGGGTAGCTTCTTCCACGAGCAGTACTTC
CDR3: CASSLPGSFFHEQYF

size: few
J: TRBJ1-6
V: TRBV5-4
D: TRBD1
DNA: TGTGCCAGCAGCCGACAGGGGAATAATTCACCCCTCCACTTT
CDR3: CASSRQGNNSPLHF

size: once
J: TRBJ2-4
V: TRBV18
D: -
DNA: TGTGCCAGCTCACCACAACCCGATATGGCTAGCAAAAACATTCAGTACTTC
CDR3: CASSPQPDMASKNIQYF

size: -
J: TRBJ2-3
V: TRBV7-6
D: TRBD2
DNA: TGTGCCAGCAGCATCCTAGCGGGGGGGCTCGCAGATACGCAGTATTTT
CDR3: CASSILAGGLADTQYF

size: -
J: TRBJ2-7
V: TRBV7-8
D: -
DNA: TGTGCCAGCAGCTTACCAAGTAACGAGCAGTACTTC
CDR3: CASSLPSNEQYF

size: -
J: TRBJ2-7
V: TRBV4-1
D: TRBD2
DNA: TGCGCCAGCAGCCAAGTCCTGTCGGGGGGTTACTACGAGCAGTACTTC
CDR3: CASSQVLSGGYYEQYF

size: -
J: TRBJ1-1
V: TRBV5-1
D: TRBD1
DNA: TGCGCCAGCAGCCCACAGGGGGCGCTCACTGAAGCTTTCTTT
CDR3: CASSPQGALTEAFF

size: -
J: TRBJ2-6
V: TRBV2
D: TRBD1
DNA: TGTGCCAGCGGGACAGTCTCTGGGGCCAACGTCCTGACTTTC
CDR3: CASGTVSGANVLTF

size: -
J: TRBJ2-5
V: TRBV19
D: -
DNA: TGTGCCAGTAGTATAAAAAGGGACTCACACCAGTACTTC
CDR3: CASSIKRDSHQYF

size: few
J: TRBJ2-1
V: TRBV18
D: TRBD2
DNA: TGTGCCAGCTCACCGATGGCCAGCGGGGTCAACAATGAGCAGTTCTTC
CDR3: CASSPMASGVNNEQFF

size: once
J: TRBJ1-3
V: TRBV6-5
D: -
DNA: TGTGCCAGCAGACCCGACTACTCTGGAAACACCATATATTTT
CDR3: CASRPDYSGNTIYF

size: -
J: TRBJ2-7
V: TRBV4-2
D: TRBD2
DNA: TGTGCCAGCAGCCAAGAACCTCAGGGTAGCGGGACAAACGAGCAGTACTTC
CDR3: CASSQEPQGSGTNEQYF

size: once
J: TRBJ2-1
V: TRBV10-1
D: -
DNA: TGCGCCATCCAGGGAAAGGGGCACCACCCTAGCTCCTACAATGAGCAGTTCTTC
CDR3: CAIQGKGHHPSSYNEQFF

size: -
J: TRBJ2-1
V: TRBV7-2
D: -
DNA: TGTGCCAGCAGCCCGGACAGCGACGCTGAGCAGTTCTTC
CDR3: CASSPDSDAEQFF